This T cell receptor beta chain comes out of a study of radiation and T cells in renal cell carcinoma. Study in general: Nephrectomy followed 15 Gy stereotactic body radiation by 4 weeks. Study-wide results and caveats: From baseline, blood top tumor clonotypes peaked at 2 weeks post-radiation.

Profiled with immunoSEQ multiplex PCR; TCRdb holds only in-frame clones, not every one. Of 150,000 to 180,000 clones in the sample, 87% were seen once. As for this clone: Its antigen is not known.

The CDR3 contains 14 residues. Trimming removed 1 base at V and 2 bases at J, with 9 bases between. Per the germline V gene, CDR1 is SGHNT and CDR2 is YYREEE (reference sequence). Indicated time point: blood 2 weeks post-SBRT. Treatment meaning: 15 Gy SBRT to primary tumor, nephrectomy 4 weeks later. This TCR came from a woman in her forties or fifties with renal cell carcinoma. Here the sequenced sample was blood, taken from a patient whose treatment included radiotherapy and nephrectomy. The V gene is TRBV5-4, the J gene TRBJ2-5, with D possibly TRBD2 on 6 matching bases. The CDR3 is CASSLMGGQETQYF. The CDR3 region has the DNA TGTGCCAGCAGCTTGATGGGGGGTCAAGAGACCCAGTACTTC.